The 11 T cell receptor beta chains given below trace back to one sample, sequenced in a study of shared clonotypes between healthy human individuals. This table comes from immunoSEQ multiplex PCR, and its TCRdb copy is limited to in-frame clones, with some not included. The sample consists of about 2 million clones, just under 95% of them appearing once. The naive CD8 population came from CD45RO-negative cells selected for CCR7, without terminally differentiated effector memory CD45RA+ cells. Material: naive CD8+ T cells sorted from blood. Receptor source: a man aged 18 to 30 in good health.

The chain couples TRBV7-8 to TRBJ2-1; 10 nucleotides align to TRBD2. CDR1 SGHVS and CDR2 FQNEAQ come from the germline V gene. The CDR3 runs to 17 residues. Trimming cost V 4 bases and J 2 bases; bases outside gene matches: 8. The DNA for the CDR3 is TGTGCCAGCAGCTCAAGCGGGAGGGCTGTCCCCTACAATGAGCAGTTCTTC. Protein: CASSSSGRAVPYNEQFF. The variable domain in full, with the rest retrieved from reference TRBV7-8 and TRBJ2-1, is GAGVSQSPRYKVAKRGQDVALRCDPISGHVSLFWYQQALGQGPEFLTYFQNEAQLDKSGLPSDRFFAERPEGSVSTLKIQRTQQEDSAVYLCASSSSGRAVPYNEQFFGPGTRLTVL.

The J gene is TRBJ2-7, the V gene TRBV5-6; D may be TRBD1 or TRBD2 (6 bases each). V lost 3 bases to trimming and J lost 3 bases, with 13 bases between them. The CDR3 spans 14 residues. The germline gives CDR1 SGHDT, CDR2 YYEEEE. The CDR3 DNA reads TGTGCCAGCAGCTGGAGGGACAACCTCTACGAGCAGTACTTC. It codes for CASSWRDNLYEQYF.

V and J are TRBV9 and TRBJ2-5; TRBD2 matches at 15 bases. The CDR3 totals 18 residues. Germline V CDR1 and CDR2: SGDLS, YYNGEE. Trimming removed 3 bases from V and 5 bases from J; junction bases left unmatched: 11. CDR3 region: CASSGRTSGRALYETQYF. The CDR3 DNA reads as TGTGCCAGCAGCGGACGGACTAGCGGGAGGGCCCTATATGAGACCCAGTACTTC.

A note on this clone: This CDR3 is also generated by other DNA sequences in the sample. The chain couples TRBV19 to TRBJ1-4, with unresolved D. Germline V gene data show CDR1 as LNHDA and CDR2 as SQIVND (reference sequence). This CDR3 contains 14 residues. Trimming took off 4 bases at V and 0 bases at J, with 6 bases between the two ends. The CDR3 reads CASSRPATNEKLFF. The CDR3 region has the DNA TGTGCCAGTAGTAGGCCTGCAACTAATGAAAAACTGTTTTTT.

The J gene is TRBJ2-7, the V gene TRBV5-4; 9 nucleotides match TRBD1. Germline V gene lookup returns CDR1 SGHNT and CDR2 YYREEE (reference sequence). CDR3 length: 15 amino acids. Trimming took 2 bases from V and 7 from J; bases not matched to a gene: 10. The CDR3 sequence: CASSLTGQGLDEQYF. CDR3 bases: TGTGCCAGCAGCTTAACGGGACAGGGCCTCGATGAGCAGTACTTC.

The CDR3 region has the DNA TGTGCCAGCAGCTTGGGGGACAGCGCCTCCTACGAGCAGTACTTC. Protein product: CASSLGDSASYEQYF. This chain joins TRBV5-8 and TRBJ2-7, with 7 bases that match TRBD1. The CDR3 contains 15 residues. Germline CDR1 and CDR2: SGHTS and YDEGEE. The J segment lost 0 bases and the V segment lost 0 bases, leaving 3 bases of the junction unmatched.

DNA for the CDR3: TGTGCCAGCAGAAACAGGGGGGAGAACACTGAAGCTTTCTTT. This sequence encodes CASRNRGENTEAFF. This chain links TRBV6-1 with TRBJ1-1; 8 bases map to TRBD1. The germline V gene has CDR1 MNHNS and CDR2 SASEGT. The CDR3 has 14 residues. Trimming cost V 6 bases and J 1 base; bases outside gene matches: 4.

The chain links TRBV28 to TRBJ2-6; no definite D call. The CDR3 covers 15 residues. V lost 6 bases and J 2 bases, leaving 11 bases between the germline ends. Germline V gives CDR1 MDHEN, CDR2 SYDVKM. Here the CDR3 DNA reads TGTGCCAGCAGCCTGGAACTCGCTGGGGCCAACGTCCTGACTTTC. This sequence encodes CASSLELAGANVLTF.

The V and J genes are TRBV12-5 and TRBJ2-3; 8 positions agree with TRBD2. CDR1 LGHNT and CDR2 FRNRAP come from the germline V gene. This CDR3 comprises 17 residues. Trimming removed 1 base from V and 4 bases from J; junction bases left unmatched: 10. CDR3 protein: CASGLEGIGRGADTQYF. The CDR3 nucleotides read TGTGCTAGTGGTTTGGAAGGTATTGGGCGGGGGGCAGATACGCAGTATTTT.

This clone has only one observation. The chain links TRBV4-1 to TRBJ2-7; D not resolved. The CDR3 runs to 13 residues. V was pared by 2 bases and J by 4 bases, with 9 bases between. Germline V gene sequence: CDR1 MGHRA, CDR2 YSYEKL. CDR3 region: CASSQLTTYEQYF. DNA for the CDR3: TGCGCCAGCAGCCAATTAACCACGTACGAGCAGTACTTC.

This rearrangement joins TRBV4-1 to TRBJ1-4; D not certain. V lost 4 bases, J lost 5 bases, and 20 bases lay in between. The CDR3 contains 17 residues. Germline lookup yields CDR1 MGHRA and CDR2 YSYEKL. CDR3 protein: CASSPSFTGLVNEKLFF. Written as DNA, the CDR3 is TGCGCCAGCAGCCCCAGCTTCACGGGTTTGGTGAATGAAAAACTGTTTTTT.